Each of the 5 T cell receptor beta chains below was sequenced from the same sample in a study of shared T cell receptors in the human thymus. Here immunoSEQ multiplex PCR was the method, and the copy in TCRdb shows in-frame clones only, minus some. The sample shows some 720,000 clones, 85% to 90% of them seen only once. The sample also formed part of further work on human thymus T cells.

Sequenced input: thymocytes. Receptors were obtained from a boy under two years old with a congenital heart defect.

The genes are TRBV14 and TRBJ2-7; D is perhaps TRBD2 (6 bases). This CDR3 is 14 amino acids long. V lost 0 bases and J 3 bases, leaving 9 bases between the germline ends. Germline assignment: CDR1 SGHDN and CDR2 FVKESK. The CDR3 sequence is CASSQDGGIYEQYF. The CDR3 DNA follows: TGTGCCAGCAGCCAAGACGGGGGAATCTACGAGCAGTACTTC. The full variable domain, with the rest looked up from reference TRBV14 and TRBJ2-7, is EAGVTQFPSHSVIEKGQTVTLRCDPISGHDNLYWYRRVMGKEIKFLLHFVKESKQDESGMPNNRFLAERTGGTYSTLKVQPAELEDSGVYFCASSQDGGIYEQYFGPGTRLTVT.

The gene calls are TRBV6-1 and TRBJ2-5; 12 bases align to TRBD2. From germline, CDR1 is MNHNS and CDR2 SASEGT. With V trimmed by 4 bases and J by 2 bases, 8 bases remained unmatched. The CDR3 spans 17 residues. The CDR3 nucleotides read TGTGCCAGCAGTGCCGGACTAGCGGGACCAAGACAAGAGACCCAGTACTTC. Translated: CASSAGLAGPRQETQYF.

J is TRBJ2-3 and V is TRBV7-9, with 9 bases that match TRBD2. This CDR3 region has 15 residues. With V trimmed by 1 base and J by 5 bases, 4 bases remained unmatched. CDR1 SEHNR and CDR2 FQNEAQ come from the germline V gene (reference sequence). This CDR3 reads CASSLGPSGIDTQYF. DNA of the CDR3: TGTGCCAGCAGCTTAGGGCCTAGCGGGATAGATACGCAGTATTTT.

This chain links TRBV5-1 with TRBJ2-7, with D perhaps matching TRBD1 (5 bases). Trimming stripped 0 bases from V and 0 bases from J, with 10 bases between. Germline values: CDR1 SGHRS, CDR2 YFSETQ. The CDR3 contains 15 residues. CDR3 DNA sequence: TGCGCCAGCAGCTTGGACAGGACAAGCTCCTACGAGCAGTACTTC. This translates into CASSLDRTSSYEQYF.

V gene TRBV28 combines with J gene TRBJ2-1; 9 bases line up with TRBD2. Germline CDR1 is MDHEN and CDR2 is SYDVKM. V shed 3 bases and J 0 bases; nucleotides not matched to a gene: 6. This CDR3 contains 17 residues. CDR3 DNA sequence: TGTGCCAGCAGTTTTCGGATTAGCGGGAGCTCCTACAATGAGCAGTTCTTC. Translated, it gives CASSFRISGSSYNEQFF.